This T cell receptor beta chain was captured in a study of blood T cell repertoires in COVID-19. About the study: Researchers got acute and convalescent COVID-19 samples from the United States, Italy and Spain.

Profiled with immunoSEQ multiplex PCR; TCRdb holds only in-frame clones, not every one. The table has approximately 440,000 clones, about 90% seen once; the top ten hold about 0.57%. Cohorts were assigned according to the clinical history that participants reported. The CDR3 is 14 residues long. V was pared by 6 bases and J by 8 bases, with 17 bases between. Germline CDR1 is MDHEN and CDR2 is SYDVKM. The clonotype comes from a man in his late teens or twenties who had recovered from COVID-19. The chain carries TRBV28 and TRBJ2-1, with D unclear. Sequencing was done on a sample of PBMCs or T cells enriched from blood (not recorded which). CDR3 sequence reads: CASRRPLAVDEQFF. In DNA, the CDR3 is TGTGCCAGCAGACGCCCTTTGGCCGTGGATGAGCAGTTCTTC.